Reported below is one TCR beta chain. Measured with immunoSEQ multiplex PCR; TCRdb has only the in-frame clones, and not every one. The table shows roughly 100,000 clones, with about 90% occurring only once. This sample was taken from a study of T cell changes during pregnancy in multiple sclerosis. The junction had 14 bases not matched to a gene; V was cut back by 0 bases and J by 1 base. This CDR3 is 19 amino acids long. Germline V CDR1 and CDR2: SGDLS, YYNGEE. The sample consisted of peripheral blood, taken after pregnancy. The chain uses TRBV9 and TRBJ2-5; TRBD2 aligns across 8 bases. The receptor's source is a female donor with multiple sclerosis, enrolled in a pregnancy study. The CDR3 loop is CASSVATGGANGFQETQYF. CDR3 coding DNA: TGTGCCAGCAGCGTAGCTACGGGGGGGGCCAATGGGTTCCAAGAGACCCAGTACTTC.